This entry describes one T cell receptor beta chain. Its antigen is currently unknown. The data were obtained in a study of blood T cells in healthy people across ages. Study-wide results and limits: Possibly, changes in expanded clonotypes were confounded because donor CMV status was unknown.

A J-beta primer mix and a sample-barcoded 5' primer were used in a second PCR of about 7 to 12 cycles. Each TCR beta cDNA got a 12-nucleotide random molecular identifier. From the 5' RACE reads, TCRdb called clonotypes with MiXCR, one entry per CDR3 protein. The sample has under 2,000,000 distinct CDR3 sequences, 40% to 55% seen once. This CDR3 spans 12 amino acids. The germline CDR1 and CDR2 sequences are MNHNY and SVGAGI (reference sequence). The V gene lost 8 bases and the J gene lost 3 bases, with 8 bases spanning the gap. Per-sample PBMC isolation yielded at least 7 million cells. The V call is TRBV6-6, the J call TRBJ2-1; D is ambiguous. Sequencing was carried out using blood. The origin of this receptor is a middle-aged woman in good health. CDR3 nucleotides: TGTGCCAGCGAATCTAACTACAATGAGCAGTTCTTC. It translates to CASESNYNEQFF.